This TCR beta chain was recovered during a study of blood T cell repertoires in COVID-19. As for the study in general: Samples of COVID-19 (acute and convalescent) were obtained from the United States, Italy and Spain.

Profiling relied on immunoSEQ multiplex PCR, and the TCRdb table lists in-frame clones only, not all of them. In the table there are more than 75,000 clones, 88% of which are singletons. The CDR3 length is 15 residues. The ends were cut back, 2 bases at V and 2 bases at J, with 13 bases in the middle. Germline CDR1 and CDR2: MNHEY and SMNVEV (reference sequence). The sequence was collected from a woman of 80 years or more with active COVID-19. The material sequenced was peripheral blood. The chain combines TRBV27 with TRBJ2-7, with D possibly being TRBD2 (5 bases). In DNA form, the CDR3 reads TGTGCCAGCAGTTTACTAGTCGGGAACGCCTACGAGCAGTACTTC. This sequence encodes CASSLLVGNAYEQYF.